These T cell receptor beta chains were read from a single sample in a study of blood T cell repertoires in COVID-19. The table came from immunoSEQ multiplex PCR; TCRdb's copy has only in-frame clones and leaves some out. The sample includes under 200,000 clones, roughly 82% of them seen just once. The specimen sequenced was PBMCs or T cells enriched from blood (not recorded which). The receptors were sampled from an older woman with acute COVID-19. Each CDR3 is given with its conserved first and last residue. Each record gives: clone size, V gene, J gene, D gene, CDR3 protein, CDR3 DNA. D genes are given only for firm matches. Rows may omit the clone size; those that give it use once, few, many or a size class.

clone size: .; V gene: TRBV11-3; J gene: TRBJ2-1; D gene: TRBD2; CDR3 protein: CASSLEGTSGSYNEQFF; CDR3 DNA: TGTGCCAGCAGCTTAGAAGGGACTAGCGGGAGCTACAATGAGCAGTTCTTC
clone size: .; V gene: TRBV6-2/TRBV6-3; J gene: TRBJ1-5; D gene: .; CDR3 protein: CASSWGLNQPQHF; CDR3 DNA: TGTGCCAGCAGTTGGGGCCTGAATCAGCCCCAGCATTTT
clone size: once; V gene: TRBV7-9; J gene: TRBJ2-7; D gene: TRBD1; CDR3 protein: CASSLGQGASGQYF; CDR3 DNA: TGTGCCAGCAGCTTAGGACAGGGGGCTAGTGGGCAGTACTTC
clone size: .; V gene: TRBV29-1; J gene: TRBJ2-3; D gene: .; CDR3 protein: CSVARELTDTQYF; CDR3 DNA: TGCAGCGTTGCACGGGAGCTTACAGATACGCAGTATTTT
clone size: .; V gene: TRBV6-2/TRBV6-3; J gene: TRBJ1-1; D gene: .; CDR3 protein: CASSYSARTEAFF; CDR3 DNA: TGTGCCAGCAGTTACTCGGCCCGCACTGAAGCTTTCTTT
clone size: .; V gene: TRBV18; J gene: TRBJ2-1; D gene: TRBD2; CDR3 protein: CASSPRGGRGLDNNEQFF; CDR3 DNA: TGTGCCAGCTCACCACGGGGGGGTAGAGGACTAGACAACAATGAGCAGTTCTTC
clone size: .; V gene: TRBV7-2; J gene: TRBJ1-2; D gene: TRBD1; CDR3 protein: CASSVPTGGRTF; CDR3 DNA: TGTGCCAGCAGCGTCCCGACAGGGGGGCGAACCTTC
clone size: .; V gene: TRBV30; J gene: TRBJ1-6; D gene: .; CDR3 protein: CAWSGLLEGYSPLHF; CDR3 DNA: TGTGCCTGGAGTGGCCTTTTGGAGGGATATTCACCCCTCCACTTT
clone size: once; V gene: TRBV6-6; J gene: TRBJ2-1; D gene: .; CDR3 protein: CASSYRDDEQFF; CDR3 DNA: TGTGCCAGCAGTTACAGAGATGATGAGCAGTTCTTC
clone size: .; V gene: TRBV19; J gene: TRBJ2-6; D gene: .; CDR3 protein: CASSSSQGGGANVLTF; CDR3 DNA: TGTGCCAGTAGTTCTTCTCAGGGTGGTGGGGCCAACGTCCTGACTTTC
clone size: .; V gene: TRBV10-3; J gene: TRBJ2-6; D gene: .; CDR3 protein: CAISGGRGTGANVLTF; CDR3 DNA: TGTGCCATCAGTGGGGGCCGGGGGACTGGGGCCAACGTCCTGACTTTC
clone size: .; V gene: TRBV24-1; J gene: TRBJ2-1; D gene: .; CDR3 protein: CATTSSGTYHNEQFF; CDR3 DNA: TGTGCCACCACCTCATCCGGGACTTACCACAATGAGCAGTTCTTC
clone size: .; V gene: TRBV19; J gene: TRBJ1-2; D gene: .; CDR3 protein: CASSILGGGGGYTF; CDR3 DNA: TGTGCCAGTAGTATCCTGGGCGGTGGAGGGGGCTACACCTTC
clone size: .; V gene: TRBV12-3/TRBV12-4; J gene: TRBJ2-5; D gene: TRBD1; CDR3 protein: CASERGRGETQYF; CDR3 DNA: TGTGCCAGCGAAAGGGGGCGCGGAGAGACCCAGTACTTC
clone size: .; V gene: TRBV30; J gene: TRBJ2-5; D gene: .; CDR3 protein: CAWSTLRGGETQYF; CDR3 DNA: TGTGCCTGGAGTACCCTAAGAGGGGGAGAGACCCAGTACTTC
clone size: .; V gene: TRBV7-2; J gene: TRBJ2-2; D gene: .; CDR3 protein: CASSSGFDTGELFF; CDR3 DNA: TGTGCCAGCAGCTCGGGATTTGACACCGGGGAGCTGTTTTTT
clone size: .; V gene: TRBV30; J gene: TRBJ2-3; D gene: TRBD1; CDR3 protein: CAWSPGQAGTDTQYF; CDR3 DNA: TGTGCCTGGAGTCCGGGACAGGCCGGAACAGATACGCAGTATTTT
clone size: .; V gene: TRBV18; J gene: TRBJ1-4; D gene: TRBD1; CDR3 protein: CASSPITGGNEKLFF; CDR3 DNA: TGTGCCAGCTCACCAATAACAGGGGGAAATGAAAAACTGTTTTTT
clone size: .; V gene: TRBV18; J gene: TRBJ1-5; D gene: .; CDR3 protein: CASSPMRQMNQPQHF; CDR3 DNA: TGTGCCAGTTCCCCAATGAGACAGATGAATCAGCCCCAGCATTTT
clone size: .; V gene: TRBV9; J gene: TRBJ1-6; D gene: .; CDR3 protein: CASRGGTLDNSPLHF; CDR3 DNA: TGTGCCAGCAGGGGGGGGACACTTGATAATTCACCCCTCCACTTT
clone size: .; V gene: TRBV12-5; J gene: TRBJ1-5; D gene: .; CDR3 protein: CASGLDLDRTQHF; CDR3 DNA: TGTGCTAGTGGTTTGGACCTCGACAGGACCCAGCATTTT
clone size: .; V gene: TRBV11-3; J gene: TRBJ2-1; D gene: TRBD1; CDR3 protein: CASSSSPGQGHEQFF; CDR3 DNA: TGTGCCAGCAGCTCGTCTCCGGGACAGGGGCATGAGCAGTTCTTC
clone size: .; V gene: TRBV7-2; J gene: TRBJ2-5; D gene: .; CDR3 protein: CASSLVSQETQYF; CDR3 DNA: TGTGCCAGCAGCTTAGTGAGCCAAGAGACCCAGTACTTC
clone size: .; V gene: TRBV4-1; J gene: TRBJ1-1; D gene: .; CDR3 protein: CASSLIATGRIGTEAFF; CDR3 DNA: TGCGCCAGCAGCCTAATAGCAACAGGGCGGATAGGCACTGAAGCTTTCTTT
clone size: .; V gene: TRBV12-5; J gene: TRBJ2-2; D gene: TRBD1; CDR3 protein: CASGYRGPNTGELFF; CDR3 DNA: TGTGCTAGTGGTTACAGGGGGCCTAACACCGGGGAGCTGTTTTTT
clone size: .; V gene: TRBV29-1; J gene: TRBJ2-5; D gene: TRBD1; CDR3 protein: CSVDPGQGETQYF; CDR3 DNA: TGCAGCGTTGATCCCGGACAGGGGGAGACCCAGTACTTC
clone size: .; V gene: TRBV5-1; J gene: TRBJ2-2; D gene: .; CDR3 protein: CASSPPGSGELFF; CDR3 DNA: TGCGCCAGCAGCCCCCCAGGGTCCGGGGAGCTGTTTTTT
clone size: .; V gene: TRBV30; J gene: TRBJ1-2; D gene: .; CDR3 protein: CAWSSQVWGESYGYTF; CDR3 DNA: TGTGCCTGGAGTTCCCAGGTTTGGGGGGAAAGCTATGGCTACACCTTC
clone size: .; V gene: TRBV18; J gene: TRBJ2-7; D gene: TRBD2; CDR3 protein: CASSPGLAGEQQYF; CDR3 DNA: TGTGCCAGCTCACCGGGACTAGCGGGAGAACAGCAGTACTTC
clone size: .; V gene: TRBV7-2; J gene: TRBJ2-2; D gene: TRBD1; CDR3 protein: CASSLLQGSSGELFF; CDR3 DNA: TGTGCCAGCAGCTTATTACAGGGGTCGTCAGGGGAGCTGTTTTTT
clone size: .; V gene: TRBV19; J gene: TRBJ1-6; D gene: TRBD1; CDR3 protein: CASWDSSYNSPLHF; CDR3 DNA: TGTGCCAGTTGGGACAGCTCCTATAATTCACCCCTCCACTTT
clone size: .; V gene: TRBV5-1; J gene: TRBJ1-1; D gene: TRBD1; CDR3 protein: CASSLELADRGYAFF; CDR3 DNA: TGCGCCAGCAGCTTGGAGTTAGCGGACAGGGGTTATGCTTTCTTT
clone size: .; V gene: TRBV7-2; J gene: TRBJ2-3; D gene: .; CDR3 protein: CASSLVVTSTDTQYF; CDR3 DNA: TGTGCCAGCAGCTTAGTGGTTACTAGCACAGATACGCAGTATTTT
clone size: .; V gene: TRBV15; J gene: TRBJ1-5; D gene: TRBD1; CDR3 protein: CATATGTDQPQHF; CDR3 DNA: TGTGCCACCGCGACGGGGACAGATCAGCCCCAGCATTTT
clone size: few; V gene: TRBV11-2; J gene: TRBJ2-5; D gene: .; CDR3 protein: CASSSQETQYF; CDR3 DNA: TGTGCCAGCAGCTCTCAAGAGACCCAGTACTTC
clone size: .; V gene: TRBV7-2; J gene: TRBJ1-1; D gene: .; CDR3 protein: CASSLLIGTEAFF; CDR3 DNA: TGTGCCAGCAGCCTACTAATTGGCACTGAAGCTTTCTTT
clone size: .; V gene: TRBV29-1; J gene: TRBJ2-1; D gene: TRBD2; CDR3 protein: CSIGLAKYNEQFF; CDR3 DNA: TGCAGCATCGGACTAGCGAAGTACAATGAGCAGTTCTTC
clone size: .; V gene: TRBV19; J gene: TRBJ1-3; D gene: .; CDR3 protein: CASRPGHSGNTIYF; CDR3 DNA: TGTGCCAGTAGGCCGGGTCACTCTGGAAACACCATATATTTT
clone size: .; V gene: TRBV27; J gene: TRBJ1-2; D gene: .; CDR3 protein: CASSLSGPNYGYTF; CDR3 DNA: TGTGCCAGCAGTTTATCGGGCCCCAACTATGGCTACACCTTC
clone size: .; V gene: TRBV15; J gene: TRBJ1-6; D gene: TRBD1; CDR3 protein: CATKDSSGTDSYNSPLHF; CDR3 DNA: TGTGCCACCAAAGACTCCTCCGGGACAGATTCCTATAATTCACCCCTCCACTTT
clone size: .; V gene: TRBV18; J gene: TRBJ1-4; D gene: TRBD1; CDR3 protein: CASSSQGDSNEKLFF; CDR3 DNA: TGTGCCAGCTCGTCACAGGGGGATTCGAATGAAAAACTGTTTTTT
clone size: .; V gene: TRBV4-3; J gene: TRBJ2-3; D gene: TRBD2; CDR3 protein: CASSQTRGSVTDTQYF; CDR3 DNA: TGCGCCAGCAGCCAAACGCGGGGGAGCGTCACAGATACGCAGTATTTT
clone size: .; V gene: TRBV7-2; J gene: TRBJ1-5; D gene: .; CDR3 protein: CASSSTGNSNQPQHF; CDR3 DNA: TGTGCCAGCAGCTCGACAGGTAATAGCAATCAGCCCCAGCATTTT
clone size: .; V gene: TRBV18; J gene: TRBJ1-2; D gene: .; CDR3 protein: CASSPANKGQNYGYTF; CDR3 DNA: TGTGCCAGCTCACCAGCGAATAAAGGACAGAACTATGGCTACACCTTC
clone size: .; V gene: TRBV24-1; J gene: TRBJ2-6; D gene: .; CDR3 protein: CATRGHGGSGANVLTF; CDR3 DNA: TGTGCCACGCGGGGGCATGGGGGCTCTGGGGCCAACGTCCTGACTTTC
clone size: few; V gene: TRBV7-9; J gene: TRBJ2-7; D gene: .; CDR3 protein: CASSLGLRSYEQYF; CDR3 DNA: TGTGCCAGCAGCTTAGGGCTGAGGTCCTACGAGCAGTACTTC
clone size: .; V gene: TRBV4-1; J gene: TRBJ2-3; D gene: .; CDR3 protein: CASSQDRNTDTQYF; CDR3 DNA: TGCGCCAGCAGCCAAGACAGAAACACAGATACGCAGTATTTT
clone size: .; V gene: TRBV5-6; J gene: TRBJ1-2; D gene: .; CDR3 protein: CASSFRGGYGYTF; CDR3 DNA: TGTGCCAGCAGCTTCCGGGGAGGGTATGGCTACACCTTC
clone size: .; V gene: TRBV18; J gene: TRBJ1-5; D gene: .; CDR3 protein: CASSPSLVNQPQHF; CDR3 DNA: TGTGCCAGCTCACCAAGCTTGGTTAATCAGCCCCAGCATTTT
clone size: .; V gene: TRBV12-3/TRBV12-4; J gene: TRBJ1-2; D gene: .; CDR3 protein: CASSRDSYGYTF; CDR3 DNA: TGTGCCAGCAGCCGCGACAGCTATGGCTACACCTTC
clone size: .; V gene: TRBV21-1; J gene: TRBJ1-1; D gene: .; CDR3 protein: CASRYWGPTGANTEAFF; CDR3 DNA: TGTGCCAGCAGATATTGGGGACCGACAGGGGCAAACACTGAAGCTTTCTTT
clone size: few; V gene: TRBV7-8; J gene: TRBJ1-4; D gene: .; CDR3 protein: CASSSSRRATNEKLFF; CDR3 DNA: TGTGCCAGCAGCTCCTCCCGACGGGCAACTAATGAAAAACTGTTTTTT
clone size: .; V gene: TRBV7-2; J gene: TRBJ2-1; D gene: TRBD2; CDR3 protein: CASSSGGDFYNEQFF; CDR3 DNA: TGTGCCAGCAGCTCCGGGGGGGACTTCTACAATGAGCAGTTCTTC
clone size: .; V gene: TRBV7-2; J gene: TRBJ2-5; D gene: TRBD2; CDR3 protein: CASSPTSGGGETQYF; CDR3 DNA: TGTGCCAGCAGCCCTACTAGCGGGGGGGGAGAGACCCAGTACTTC
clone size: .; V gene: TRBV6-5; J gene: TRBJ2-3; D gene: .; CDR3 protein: CASSYSPGRYGKQYF; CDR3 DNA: TGTGCCAGCAGTTACTCACCGGGGAGGTACGGGAAGCAGTATTTT